Below are 28 T cell receptor beta chains sequenced from a single sample in a study of T cell changes during pregnancy in multiple sclerosis. Clones were sequenced by immunoSEQ multiplex PCR, and TCRdb holds only the in-frame ones, with some missing. The table lists approximately 70,000 clones, 80% to 95% of them singletons. The source was peripheral blood, collected in the first trimester of pregnancy. The receptor set was obtained from a female donor with multiple sclerosis, enrolled in a pregnancy study.

This sequence joins TRBV5-1 and TRBJ1-1, with TRBD1 identical over 9 bases. This CDR3 is built from 16 residues. CDR1 is SGHRS and CDR2 is YFSETQ in the germline V gene. Germline trimming cut 3 bases from V and 1 base from J; bases unmatched to any gene: 7. CDR3 in amino acids: CASSWGRDRANTEAFF. CDR3 nucleotides: TGCGCCAGCAGCTGGGGTAGGGACAGGGCGAACACTGAAGCTTTCTTT.

The chain uses TRBV9 and TRBJ2-5; 7 bases line up with TRBD2. The CDR3 contains 14 residues. Germline values: CDR1 SGDLS, CDR2 YYNGEE. Trimming removed 4 bases from V and 4 bases from J; junction bases left unmatched: 7. The CDR3 spells CASSRKWGGETQYF. In DNA, the CDR3 is TGTGCCAGCAGCCGAAAATGGGGGGGAGAGACCCAGTACTTC. The variable domain in full, completed from reference TRBV9 and TRBJ2-5, reads DSGVTQTPKHLITATGQRVTLRCSPRSGDLSVYWYQQSLDQGLQFLIQYYNGEERAKGNILERFSAQQFPDLHSELNLSSLELGDSALYFCASSRKWGGETQYFGPGTRLLVL.

In DNA form, the CDR3 reads TGTGCCAGCGGGCTCGTTGGCGAGCAGTACTTC. Protein: CASGLVGEQYF. This chain joins TRBV6-5 and TRBJ2-7; D ambiguous. The CDR3 runs to 11 residues. Germline CDR1 MNHEY, CDR2 SVGAGI. V shed 8 bases and J shed 6 bases, with 11 bases lying between them.

The chain joins TRBV28 to TRBJ2-5, with D unclear. From germline, CDR1 is MDHEN and CDR2 SYDVKM. This CDR3 spans 14 amino acids. The germline V and J ends were trimmed by 5 bases and 1 base, with 11 bases remaining between them. CDR3 sequence (DNA): TGTGCCAGCAGTCCTCGGTGGGCCCAAGAGACCCAGTACTTC. It specifies CASSPRWAQETQYF.

The chain employs TRBV5-4 and TRBJ1-6; D may be TRBD1 (6 bases). Trimming stripped 4 bases from V and 3 bases from J, with 17 bases between. The CDR3 is 17 residues long. Germline V gene lookup returns CDR1 SGHNT and CDR2 YYREEE (reference sequence). The CDR3 DNA follows: TGTGCCAGCAGCATCTTCAGGGGAGGGGACTATAATTCACCCCTCCACTTT. It specifies CASSIFRGGDYNSPLHF.

J is TRBJ1-1 and V is TRBV10-3, with TRBD1 identical over 8 bases. CDR1 is ENHRY and CDR2 is SYGVKD in the germline V gene. J lost 4 bases, V lost 8 bases, and 3 bases had no gene match. The CDR3 is made up of 12 amino acids. Here the CDR3 DNA reads TGTGCCATCCAGGGGGCAGGCACTGAAGCTTTCTTT. Its translation is CAIQGAGTEAFF.

The J gene is TRBJ2-5, the V gene TRBV19, with 9 nucleotides matching TRBD2. The CDR3 sequence is 16 residues long. CDR1 is LNHDA and CDR2 is SQIVND in the germline V gene (reference sequence). V shed 5 bases and J 5 bases; nucleotides not matched to a gene: 12. The CDR3 DNA follows: TGTGCCAGTAGTTCCCTTCTGGCGGGGGGGCCGGAGACCCAGTACTTC. The encoded protein is CASSSLLAGGPETQYF.

This chain joins TRBV30 and TRBJ1-2; the D is unclear. The CDR3 covers 15 residues. The ends were cut back, 2 bases at V and 5 bases at J, with 18 bases in the middle. CDR1 GTSNPN and CDR2 SVGIG come from the germline V gene (reference sequence). The CDR3 loop reads CAWSRLAFESYGYTF. CDR3 DNA sequence: TGTGCCTGGAGTCGACTGGCCTTCGAGAGTTATGGCTACACCTTC.

The CDR3 spells CASKGPPGTGGFGYTF. The CDR3 DNA follows: TGTGCCAGTAAAGGGCCCCCCGGGACAGGGGGCTTTGGCTACACCTTC. The V and J genes are TRBV19 and TRBJ1-2; 12 bases align to TRBD1. Germline V CDR1 and CDR2: LNHDA, SQIVND (reference sequence). With 7 bases clipped from V and 7 bases from J, the junction kept 13 bases outside the gene matches. The CDR3 runs 16 residues.

A single count supports this clone. The rearrangement joins TRBV27 to TRBJ1-5; D perhaps matches TRBD1 (5 bases). The CDR3 spans 13 residues. Per germline, CDR1 MNHEY and CDR2 SMNVEV (reference sequence). Trimming pared 6 bases from V and 8 bases from J, leaving 14 bases between. Here the CDR3 reads CASSRGTGEPQHF. CDR3 nucleotides: TGTGCCAGCAGCCGGGGGACCGGGGAGCCCCAGCATTTT.

V and J are TRBV5-1 and TRBJ2-7, with no clear D. The V gene's germline CDR1 is SGHRS and CDR2 YFSETQ. The CDR3 runs to 15 residues. V was clipped by 3 bases and J by 0 bases, with 13 bases between them. The CDR3 DNA is TGCGCCAGCAGCTCGTCCCCGACTGGCTCCTACGAGCAGTACTTC. Protein sequence: CASSSSPTGSYEQYF.

V gene TRBV7-9 combines with J gene TRBJ2-7, with TRBD2 identical over 14 bases. Germline loops: CDR1 SEHNR, CDR2 FQNEAQ (reference sequence). The trim removed 4 bases at V and 5 bases at J, leaving 10 bases unmatched. The CDR3 has 17 amino acids. As DNA, the CDR3 is TGTGCCAGCAGCTCAGGGGGACTAGCGGGAGTATCCAACGAGCAGTACTTC. This gives the protein CASSSGGLAGVSNEQYF. Full variable domain (rest looked up from reference TRBV7-9 and TRBJ2-7): DTGVSQNPRHKITKRGQNVTFRCDPISEHNRLYWYRQTLGQGPEFLTYFQNEAQLEKSRLLSDRFSAERPKGSFSTLEIQRTEQGDSAMYLCASSSGGLAGVSNEQYFGPGTRLTVT.

The chain recombines TRBV7-7 with TRBJ2-1, with TRBD2 matching over 12 bases. V gave up 3 bases and J gave up 9 bases; unmatched junction bases: 9. Looked up from germline, CDR1 is SSHAT and CDR2 is FNYEAQ (reference sequence). The length of the CDR3 is 16 residues. CDR3 DNA: TGTGCCAGCAGCTTCTCGACTAGCGGGAGTATAGCTGAGCAGTTCTTC. This encodes CASSFSTSGSIAEQFF.

The chain has TRBV27 and TRBJ1-1; no reliable D call. The ends were cut back, 2 bases at V and 6 bases at J, with 10 bases in the middle. This CDR3 comprises 13 residues. Germline V gene sequence: CDR1 MNHEY, CDR2 SMNVEV (reference sequence). The CDR3 DNA is TGTGCCAGCAGTTTAGTCCAGAGGGCTGAAGCTTTCTTT. Its protein is CASSLVQRAEAFF.

This clone was observed once. The genes are TRBV13 and TRBJ1-4; D remains unclear. From germline, CDR1 is PRHDT and CDR2 FYEKMQ (reference sequence). This CDR3 comprises 14 residues. V lost 8 bases to trimming and J lost 0 bases, with 10 bases between them. Here the CDR3 reads CASRATTTNEKLFF. The CDR3 DNA follows: TGTGCCAGCCGAGCCACCACAACTAATGAAAAACTGTTTTTT.

The chain couples TRBV18 to TRBJ2-7; TRBD2 matches at 11 bases. The V gene end was trimmed by 3 bases and the J gene end by 2 bases; junction bases not matched to a gene: 6. From germline, CDR1 is KGHSH and CDR2 LQKENI. The CDR3 has 16 amino acids. The CDR3 here is CASSPQLAGAAYEQYF. The CDR3 DNA reads TGTGCCAGCTCACCCCAACTAGCGGGAGCCGCCTACGAGCAGTACTTC.

The chain joins TRBV9 to TRBJ2-1, with D perhaps matching TRBD1 (5 bases). The CDR3 length is 15 residues. Germline CDR1 is SGDLS and CDR2 is YYNGEE. V gave up 2 bases and J gave up 7 bases, with 16 bases separating them. The CDR3 nucleotides read TGTGCCAGCAGCGTTGCAGGGAACCCTGGTAATGAGCAGTTCTTC. It codes for CASSVAGNPGNEQFF.

The chain employs TRBV30 and TRBJ1-1; 7 nucleotides align to TRBD1. Germline V gene lookup returns CDR1 GTSNPN and CDR2 SVGIG (reference sequence). This CDR3 is built from 12 residues. V was clipped by 5 bases and J by 1 base; unmatched bases: 1. CDR3 coding DNA: TGTGCCTGGTCAGGGGGGAACACTGAAGCTTTCTTT. It is translated as CAWSGGNTEAFF. The entire variable domain, with the rest obtained from reference TRBV30 and TRBJ1-1, is as follows: SQTIHQWPATLVQPVGSPLSLECTVEGTSNPNLYWYRQAAGRGLQLLFYSVGIGQISSEVPQNLSASRPQDRQFILSSKKLLLSDSGFYLCAWSGGNTEAFFGQGTRLTVV.

The V call is TRBV25-1, the J call TRBJ1-6; D is possibly TRBD1 (5 bases). V gave up 6 bases and J gave up 4 bases, with 10 bases separating them. The CDR3 loop spans 14 amino acids. Germline V CDR1 and CDR2: MGHDK, SYGVNS. The CDR3 protein is CASSLGQYNSPLHF. CDR3 nucleotide sequence: TGTGCCAGCAGCCTGGGGCAATATAATTCACCCCTCCACTTT. Supplemented by reference TRBV25-1 and TRBJ1-6, the full variable domain reads EADIYQTPRYLVIGTGKKITLECSQTMGHDKMYWYQQDPGMELHLIHYSYGVNSTEKGDLSSESTVSRIRTEHFPLTLESARPSHTSQYLCASSLGQYNSPLHFGNGTRLTVT.

The chain carries TRBV6-5 and TRBJ2-1, with D possibly being TRBD1 (5 bases). The V and J ends lost 5 bases and 9 bases respectively, with 17 bases between them. Germline values: CDR1 MNHEY, CDR2 SVGAGI. The CDR3 consists of 14 residues. The CDR3 here is CASSALLGRGEQFF. The CDR3 DNA is TGTGCCAGCAGTGCCCTCCTCGGTAGGGGTGAGCAGTTCTTC.

The chain recombines TRBV5-4 with TRBJ2-3, with 8 bases aligning to TRBD1. Germline trimming cut 5 bases from V and 0 bases from J; bases unmatched to any gene: 5. The germline V gene encodes CDR1 SGHNT and CDR2 YYREEE (reference sequence). The CDR3 runs 15 residues. The DNA for the CDR3 is TGTGCCAGCAGGGATGGACAGGGTAGCACAGATACGCAGTATTTT. Protein sequence: CASRDGQGSTDTQYF.

The chain carries TRBV5-1 and TRBJ2-7; 9 bases line up with TRBD1. Per the germline V gene, CDR1 is SGHRS and CDR2 is YFSETQ. The CDR3 contains 13 residues. V trimming: 7 bases; J trimming: 6 bases; junction bases outside the gene matches: 8. CDR3 coding DNA: TGCGCCAGCGGATACAGGGGGCGCCGCGAGCAGTACTTC. It encodes CASGYRGRREQYF.

The V and J genes are TRBV5-4 and TRBJ1-2; 9 bases align to TRBD1. With 4 bases clipped from V and 3 bases from J, the junction kept 7 bases outside the gene matches. CDR1 is SGHNT and CDR2 is YYREEE in the germline V gene (reference sequence). The length of the CDR3 is 15 residues. CDR3 in amino acids: CASSPKGQGDYGYTF. CDR3 DNA sequence: TGTGCCAGCAGCCCGAAGGGACAGGGTGACTATGGCTACACCTTC.

The chain carries TRBV30 and TRBJ1-4, with a weak D call TRBD1 (5 bases). The ends were cut back, 8 bases at V and 8 bases at J, with 18 bases in the middle. From germline, CDR1 is GTSNPN and CDR2 SVGIG (reference sequence). This CDR3 has 13 amino acids. This CDR3 is CASGGAGVEKLFF. The CDR3 region has the DNA TGTGCCAGTGGAGGGGCAGGAGTCGAAAAACTGTTTTTT.

The V and J genes are TRBV5-1 and TRBJ2-1, with D perhaps matching TRBD1 (6 bases). Germline-derived CDR1 and CDR2 are SGHRS and YFSETQ. The CDR3 is 15 amino acids. Trimming removed 0 bases from V and 6 bases from J, with 13 bases in between. The CDR3 DNA sequence: TGCGCCAGCAGCTTGGAGCTGGACAGCCCCAATGAGCAGTTCTTC. Translating it yields CASSLELDSPNEQFF.

This clone was seen only a few times. The chain is built from TRBV7-9 and TRBJ1-6; 9 nucleotides line up with TRBD1. Germline V gene data show CDR1 as SEHNR and CDR2 as FQNEAQ (reference sequence). CDR3 length: 15 residues. With 6 bases clipped from V and 7 bases from J, the junction kept 7 bases outside the gene matches. CDR3 nucleotides: TGTGCCAGCAGGAGGACAGGGGCGGTCAATTCACCCCTCCACTTT. Translated, it gives CASRRTGAVNSPLHF.

The rearrangement joins TRBV5-1 to TRBJ1-2; 8 positions match TRBD1. This CDR3 region has 14 residues. The trim removed 1 base at V and 4 bases at J, leaving 3 bases unmatched. Germline V gene lookup returns CDR1 SGHRS and CDR2 YFSETQ. The CDR3 coding sequence is TGCGCCAGCAGCTTGTCGGGACAGGCCTATGGCTACACCTTC. Its protein is CASSLSGQAYGYTF.

The chain couples TRBV15 to TRBJ2-7; tentative D call: TRBD2 (6 bases). From germline, CDR1 is LNHNV and CDR2 YYDKDF (reference sequence). This CDR3 comprises 15 residues. Trimming took 0 bases from V and 6 from J, leaving 15 bases between them. The CDR3 protein is CATSRDLAGEVEQYF. CDR3 coding DNA: TGTGCCACCAGCAGAGATTTAGCTGGGGAGGTCGAGCAGTACTTC. Full variable domain (rest looked up from reference TRBV15 and TRBJ2-7): DAMVIQNPRYQVTQFGKPVTLSCSQTLNHNVMYWYQQKSSQAPKLLFHYYDKDFNNEADTPDNFQSRRPNTSFCFLDIRSPGLGDTAMYLCATSRDLAGEVEQYFGPGTRLTVT.